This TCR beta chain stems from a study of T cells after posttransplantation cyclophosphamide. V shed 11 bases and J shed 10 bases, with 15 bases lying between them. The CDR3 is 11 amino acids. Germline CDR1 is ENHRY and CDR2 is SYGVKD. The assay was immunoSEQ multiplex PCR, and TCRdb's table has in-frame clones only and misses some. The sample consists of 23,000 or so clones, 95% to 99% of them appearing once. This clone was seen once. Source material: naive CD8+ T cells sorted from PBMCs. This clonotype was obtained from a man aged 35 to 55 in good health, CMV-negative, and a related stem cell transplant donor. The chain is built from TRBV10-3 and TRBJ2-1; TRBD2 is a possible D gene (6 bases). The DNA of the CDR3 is TGTGCCGCCACTTCTAGCGCCGAGCAGTTCTTC. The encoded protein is CAATSSAEQFF.